The rows below give T cell receptor beta chains drawn from one sample of a study of blood T cell repertoires in COVID-19. Assay: immunoSEQ multiplex PCR; the TCRdb copy retains only in-frame clones and omits some. This table holds fewer than 200,000 clones, just under 95% found once. Sequencing was performed on peripheral blood. The receptors were sampled from a woman aged 45-65 years with acute or convalescent COVID-19. CDR3s include the opening cysteine and the closing phenylalanine or tryptophan. The order of the fields is clone size, J gene, V gene, D gene, CDR3 DNA, CDR3 protein. D genes are given only for firm matches. Clone size is shown for a subset of rows, as once, few, many or a class of expanded clone.

>NA|TRBJ1-6|TRBV6-5|TRBD1
TGTGCCAGCAGTCCGGGACAGGGGGTTAATTCACCCCTCCACTTT
CASSPGQGVNSPLHF
>NA|TRBJ1-2|TRBV2|TRBD1
TGTGCCAGCAGTGGAGGGACAGGCGGGGGCTACACCTTC
CASSGGTGGGYTF
>NA|TRBJ1-2|TRBV2|TRBD1
TGTGCCAGCAGCCGACAGGGGGACTATGGCTACACCTTC
CASSRQGDYGYTF
>NA|TRBJ1-2|TRBV29-1|NA
TGCAGCGTTGAAGGTCAGAACTATGGCTACACCTTC
CSVEGQNYGYTF
>NA|TRBJ2-1|TRBV29-1|NA
TGCAGCGTTGGGGCATCGACAGGTTACAATGAGCAGTTCTTC
CSVGASTGYNEQFF
>once|TRBJ1-5|TRBV30|NA
TGTGCCTGGAATGGGGGGAGCAATCAGCCCCAGCATTTT
CAWNGGSNQPQHF
>NA|TRBJ1-1|TRBV9|TRBD1
TGTGCCAGCAGCGTAGGGGGACAGGGATTGAACACTGAAGCTTTCTTT
CASSVGGQGLNTEAFF
>NA|TRBJ2-3|TRBV5-1|TRBD2
TGCGCCAGCAGCATGGGAGCGGGGAGCACAGATACGCAGTATTTT
CASSMGAGSTDTQYF
>NA|TRBJ1-1|TRBV2|TRBD1
TGTGCCAGCACCAGCCGGGACAGGGGCACTGAAGCTTTCTTT
CASTSRDRGTEAFF
>NA|TRBJ2-1|TRBV5-8|TRBD1
TGTGCCAGCAGCTTGGTATATGGGACAGGGATCCACAATGAGCAGTTCTTC
CASSLVYGTGIHNEQFF
>NA|TRBJ1-1|TRBV6-1|TRBD1
TGTGCCAGCAGTGAAGCAACAGGGGGCTTAAATTCGGATTTCTTT
CASSEATGGLNSDFF
>NA|TRBJ1-1|TRBV6-6|NA
TGTGCCAGCAGTTCCTCAGGGGAGAACACTGAAGCTTTCTTT
CASSSSGENTEAFF
>NA|TRBJ1-3|TRBV28|NA
TGTGCCAGCAGTTCCTTCCGGGTTGTCGGAAACACCATATATTTT
CASSSFRVVGNTIYF
>NA|TRBJ2-3|TRBV5-1|TRBD1
TGCGCCAGCAGCCGTGACAGGGAAACAGATACGCAGTATTTT
CASSRDRETDTQYF
>NA|TRBJ2-5|TRBV30|TRBD1
TGTGCCTGGAGCCCCCCAGGGGGTCGTTTGACCCAGTACTTC
CAWSPPGGRLTQYF
>NA|TRBJ2-1|TRBV10-3|NA
TGTGCCATCAGCGGGGGCTCCTACAATGAGCAGTTCTTC
CAISGGSYNEQFF
>NA|TRBJ2-3|TRBV2|TRBD2
TGTGCCAGCAGCGCTATCGAACTAGCGGTGACAGATACGCAGTATTTT
CASSAIELAVTDTQYF
>once|TRBJ2-3|TRBV11-2|NA
TGTGCCAGCAGCTTAACTCTTAGCACAGATACGCAGTATTTT
CASSLTLSTDTQYF
>NA|TRBJ1-1|TRBV14|NA
TGTGCCAGCAGTCCCGCCGGAGCCACTGAAGCTTTCTTT
CASSPAGATEAFF
>NA|TRBJ1-3|TRBV24-1|NA
TGTGCCACCAGAAGAATTGGGGGGGTTCACTCTGGAAACACCATATATTTT
CATRRIGGVHSGNTIYF
>NA|TRBJ2-7|TRBV2|NA
TGTGCCAGCAGTGACGCACAGGTATACCACGAGCAGTACTTC
CASSDAQVYHEQYF
>NA|TRBJ2-2|TRBV9|NA
TGTGCCAGCAGCACCCCGGACAGAGGCACCGGGGAGCTGTTTTTT
CASSTPDRGTGELFF
>NA|TRBJ1-1|TRBV25-1|NA
TGTGCCAGCAGACAGTACATGAACACTGAAGCTTTCTTT
CASRQYMNTEAFF
>NA|TRBJ1-1|TRBV11-2|NA
TGTGCCAGCAACCCCCCCAGCACTGAAGCTTTCTTT
CASNPPSTEAFF
>NA|TRBJ2-5|TRBV11-1|NA
TGTGCCAGCAGCTCTTTGGGGCAGAAAGAGACCCAGTACTTC
CASSSLGQKETQYF
>NA|TRBJ2-1|TRBV27|NA
TGTGCCAGCAGCCGAACCCCGGGACTCCGGACCAATGAGCAGTTCTTC
CASSRTPGLRTNEQFF
>NA|TRBJ1-2|TRBV5-8|TRBD1
TGTGCCAGCAGCCAACCGGGACAGGGGAACTATGGCTACACCTTC
CASSQPGQGNYGYTF
>NA|TRBJ2-1|TRBV28|TRBD2
TGTGCCTCTACGGGAGGAGGCGGCTCCTACAATGAGCAGTTCTTC
CASTGGGGSYNEQFF
>NA|TRBJ1-1|TRBV30|NA
TGTGCCTGGAGTCAGGGGAGAATTGAAGCTTTCTTT
CAWSQGRIEAFF
>once|TRBJ1-2|TRBV5-1|NA
TGCGCCAGCAGCTTGGCCGGGCGCAGTTTTAAGGGGGTGGATTACTATGGCTACACCTTC
CASSLAGRSFKGVDYYGYTF
>once|TRBJ1-2|TRBV10-3|NA
TGTGCCATCGACAGAGCTAACTATGGCTACACCTTC
CAIDRANYGYTF
>NA|TRBJ1-2|TRBV30|NA
TGTGCCTGGAGTACATACTATGGCTACACCTTC
CAWSTYYGYTF
>NA|TRBJ1-1|TRBV10-3|TRBD1
TGTGCCATCAAGGGACAGGGGGCCCCTGAAGCTTTCTTT
CAIKGQGAPEAFF
>NA|TRBJ1-1|TRBV7-2|NA
TGTGCCAGCTCATATGCGGGGGAAGCTTTCTTT
CASSYAGEAFF
>NA|TRBJ1-3|TRBV9|NA
TGTGCCAGCAGCCGAATACAGGGAGCTGGAAACACCATATATTTT
CASSRIQGAGNTIYF
>NA|TRBJ1-6|TRBV19|TRBD1
TGTGCCAGTAGTATAGCTACGGACAGGGGTTCACCCCTCCACTTT
CASSIATDRGSPLHF
>few|TRBJ1-1|TRBV19|TRBD1
TGTGCCAGTAGTAGAGGCTCCGGGACAGGGGGTGAAGCTTTCTTT
CASSRGSGTGGEAFF
>NA|TRBJ2-5|TRBV5-6|NA
TGTGCCAGCAGCGGGTTAGGGCAGGGGTTGGGAGAGACCCAGTACTTC
CASSGLGQGLGETQYF
>NA|TRBJ2-1|TRBV28|TRBD1
TGTGCCAGTACGACAGGGAGCCTTAGAAATGAGCAGTTCTTC
CASTTGSLRNEQFF
>NA|TRBJ2-7|TRBV29-1|NA
TGCAGCGTTCTACGCGGGACCGGGTCCTACGAGCAGTACTTC
CSVLRGTGSYEQYF
>NA|TRBJ1-4|TRBV5-1|TRBD1
TGCGCCAGCAGGGGACCGGGACAGGGACAACGACGGCAGAGCGAAAAACTGTTTTTT
CASRGPGQGQRRQSEKLFF
>NA|TRBJ1-3|TRBV5-1|TRBD1
TGCGCCAGCAGGCCGACAGGGGAAAGAGGAAACACCATATATTTT
CASRPTGERGNTIYF
>NA|TRBJ2-1|TRBV28|TRBD1
TGTGCCAGCAGGCCTAAGGACAGGAGATACAATGAGCAGTTCTTC
CASRPKDRRYNEQFF
>NA|TRBJ1-2|TRBV10-3|TRBD1
TGTGCCATCAGTACCGGGACAGGTATCTATGGCTACACCTTC
CAISTGTGIYGYTF
>NA|TRBJ1-2|TRBV12-3/TRBV12-4|TRBD1
TGTGCCAGCAGTTTCGGGACAGACTATGGCTACACCTTC
CASSFGTDYGYTF
>NA|TRBJ2-4|TRBV2|NA
TGTGCCAGCAGTGGCCTTCCTCAGGTAGCCAAAAACATTCAGTACTTC
CASSGLPQVAKNIQYF
>once|TRBJ1-3|TRBV5-1|TRBD1
TGCGCCAGCAGCCCCAGGGGGTCTGGAAACACCATATATTTT
CASSPRGSGNTIYF
>NA|TRBJ2-2|TRBV5-6|NA
TGTGCCAGCAACTTGAGAGGAGGGTATAACACCGGGGAGCTGTTTTTT
CASNLRGGYNTGELFF
>NA|TRBJ1-2|TRBV30|NA
TGTGCCTGGAGTTCCCCTGTTTTGTCGGGCTACACCTTC
CAWSSPVLSGYTF
>NA|TRBJ2-1|TRBV28|TRBD2
TGTGCCAGCAGTCAGCGGGAGACTACCTACAATGAGCAGTTCTTC
CASSQRETTYNEQFF
>NA|TRBJ2-2|TRBV10-1|TRBD2
TGCGCCAGCAGTGGAGTGCTAGCGGGAGGGCCCAGCACCGGGGAGCTGTTTTTT
CASSGVLAGGPSTGELFF
>NA|TRBJ2-7|TRBV28|NA
TGTGCCAGCAGTTTATCTACCGGGAGTTACGAGCAGTACTTC
CASSLSTGSYEQYF
>NA|TRBJ2-6|TRBV7-8|NA
TGTGCCAGCAGCTCAGCCCCCTCCTCCTCTGGGGCCAACGTCCTGACTTTC
CASSSAPSSSGANVLTF
>NA|TRBJ1-1|TRBV7-3|NA
TGTGCCAGCAGTCGAGGGATTGGAACTGAAGCTTTCTTT
CASSRGIGTEAFF
>NA|TRBJ2-7|TRBV3-1/TRBV3-2|TRBD2
TGTGCCAGCAGCCACCTGGGGAGCGGGAGGGTCCACGAGCAGTACTTC
CASSHLGSGRVHEQYF